These T cell receptor beta chains were read from a single sample in a study of cytomegalovirus exposure and HLA in healthy donors. Generated by immunoSEQ multiplex PCR, the TCRdb table keeps only in-frame clones and is missing some. The profile covers 200,000 or so clones, with about nine tenths appearing a single time and roughly 2% taken by the ten largest. The sequenced sample consisted of PBMCs. The receptors stem from a woman younger than 30 in good health and CMV-seropositive. The CDR3 runs from the conserved cysteine through the conserved F or W. The order of the fields is CDR3 protein, CDR3 DNA, J gene, D gene, V gene, CDR3 length, clone size. The D gene is left open where the match is weak. Part of the rows lack a size; the others show once, few, many or a class for expanded clones.

CASSLDQGYEQYF	TGTGCCAGCAGCTTAGACCAGGGTTACGAGCAGTACTTC	TRBJ2-7	-	TRBV6-1	13	-
CASSPAWGRGNQPQHF	TGTGCCAGCAGCCCCGCGTGGGGGCGAGGCAATCAGCCCCAGCATTTT	TRBJ1-5	-	TRBV7-8	16	once
CASSQNRGRSSYEQYF	TGTGCCAGCAGCCAAAATCGGGGTCGAAGCTCCTACGAGCAGTACTTC	TRBJ2-7	-	TRBV7-9	16	-
CASSLVFGQPQHF	TGTGCCAGCAGTTTAGTTTTCGGTCAGCCCCAGCATTTT	TRBJ1-5	-	TRBV27	13	-
CASTLIGRVNYGYTF	TGTGCCAGCACCCTCATTGGCAGGGTAAACTATGGCTACACCTTC	TRBJ1-2	-	TRBV28	15	-
CASKSGTRSSYEQYF	TGTGCCAGCAAATCCGGGACTCGGAGCTCCTACGAGCAGTACTTC	TRBJ2-7	-	TRBV28	15	-
CASSVRGNTEAFF	TGTGCCAGCAGCGTCAGGGGTAACACTGAAGCTTTCTTT	TRBJ1-1	-	TRBV9	13	-
CASSPEVASTYNEQFF	TGCGCCAGCAGCCCGGAGGTGGCGAGCACCTACAATGAGCAGTTCTTC	TRBJ2-1	-	TRBV5-1	16	-
CASSVGLSEQGADYGYTF	TGTGCCAGCAGCGTAGGTCTCTCGGAACAGGGGGCTGACTATGGCTACACCTTC	TRBJ1-2	TRBD1	TRBV9	18	-
CASSLVQGYGYTF	TGTGCCAGCAGTTTAGTACAGGGTTATGGCTACACCTTC	TRBJ1-2	-	TRBV28	13	-
CASSFGGLADSYEQYF	TGTGCCAGCAGTTTTGGGGGACTAGCGGACTCCTACGAGCAGTACTTC	TRBJ2-7	TRBD2	TRBV28	16	-
CASSLSVDSRNQPQHF	TGTGCCAGCAGCTTGTCGGTTGACAGTCGCAATCAGCCCCAGCATTTT	TRBJ1-5	-	TRBV5-5	16	-
CASSLFVEANGYTF	TGTGCCAGCAGCTTATTCGTCGAGGCAAATGGCTACACCTTC	TRBJ1-2	-	TRBV7-9	14	few
CANTDRVQYEQYF	TGTGCCAACACGGACAGGGTTCAATACGAGCAGTACTTC	TRBJ2-7	TRBD1	TRBV6-1	13	-
CASRTGTKGNTIYF	TGTGCCAGCAGGACAGGTACCAAAGGAAACACCATATATTTT	TRBJ1-3	-	TRBV6-5	14	-
CASSLSRQGSDTQYF	TGTGCCAGCAGTTTATCCAGACAGGGGTCGGATACGCAGTATTTT	TRBJ2-3	TRBD1	TRBV28	15	-
CASSLGGGLALITKNIQYF	TGTGCCAGCAGCTTAGGGGGAGGACTAGCACTCATTACCAAAAACATTCAGTACTTC	TRBJ2-4	TRBD2	TRBV11-2	19	-
CATAGQGIRDTQYF	TGTGCCACCGCGGGACAGGGGATCAGAGATACGCAGTATTTT	TRBJ2-3	TRBD1	TRBV2	14	-
CASSLVASGTEQFF	TGTGCCAGCAGCTTAGTGGCTAGCGGAACTGAGCAGTTCTTC	TRBJ2-1	TRBD2	TRBV7-6	14	-
CASSLARGSAKPQHF	TGTGCCAGCAGCTTAGCGCGCGGGAGTGCGAAGCCCCAGCATTTT	TRBJ1-5	-	TRBV7-8	15	-
CASSPTGALTGELFF	TGTGCCAGCTCACCAACAGGGGCGCTCACCGGGGAGCTGTTTTTT	TRBJ2-2	TRBD1	TRBV18	15	-
CASSLGPGIYNEQFF	TGTGCCAGCAGCTTAGGTCCGGGGATCTACAATGAGCAGTTCTTC	TRBJ2-1	-	TRBV11-3	15	-
CSVVKDMNTEAFF	TGCAGCGTTGTAAAAGACATGAACACTGAAGCTTTCTTT	TRBJ1-1	-	TRBV29-1	13	-
CATSREVQIQETQYF	TGTGCCACCAGCAGAGAGGTACAGATCCAAGAGACCCAGTACTTC	TRBJ2-5	-	TRBV15	15	-
CASSIRGYTEAFF	TGTGCCAGTAGTATACGGGGGTACACTGAAGCTTTCTTT	TRBJ1-1	-	TRBV19	13	once
CASSSNIRLAGPSYEQYF	TGTGCCAGCAGTTCCAATATTAGACTAGCGGGCCCCTCCTACGAGCAGTACTTC	TRBJ2-7	TRBD2	TRBV27	18	-
CASSPLTSGRWNEQFF	TGTGCCAGCAGCCCCCTGACTAGCGGGAGATGGAATGAGCAGTTCTTC	TRBJ2-1	TRBD2	TRBV5-4	16	-
CASSLATSGKGEQFF	TGTGCCAGCAGCTTAGCAACTAGCGGGAAAGGCGAGCAGTTCTTC	TRBJ2-1	TRBD2	TRBV7-6	15	-
CASSLSGSDNEQFF	TGTGCCAGCAGCTTATCCGGGAGCGACAATGAGCAGTTCTTC	TRBJ2-1	-	TRBV7-7	14	-
CASSRDRGNTIYF	TGTGCCAGCAGTCGGGACAGGGGGAACACCATATATTTT	TRBJ1-3	TRBD1	TRBV2	13	-
CASSLEVPSGLHEQYF	TGCGCCAGCAGCTTGGAAGTCCCGTCAGGTCTCCACGAGCAGTACTTC	TRBJ2-7	-	TRBV5-1	16	once
CASSLLAGEQYF	TGTGCCAGCAGTTTACTAGCGGGAGAGCAGTACTTC	TRBJ2-7	TRBD2	TRBV27	12	few
CASSALNRDEQYF	TGCGCCAGCAGCGCCCTCAACAGGGACGAGCAGTACTTC	TRBJ2-7	-	TRBV5-1	13	few
CASNRAEINEKLFF	TGTGCCAGCAACAGGGCAGAGATTAATGAAAAACTGTTTTTT	TRBJ1-4	-	TRBV2	14	-
CASSLGESGLGELFF	TGTGCCAGCAGTTTAGGGGAAAGCGGGCTCGGGGAGCTGTTTTTT	TRBJ2-2	-	TRBV28	15	-
CASSGTGGGGEKLFF	TGTGCCAGCAGTGGGACAGGGGGCGGTGGTGAAAAACTGTTTTTT	TRBJ1-4	TRBD1	TRBV6-5	15	-
CASSVGGVGLAGGPYTGELFF	TGTGCCAGCAGCGTAGGAGGCGTAGGACTAGCGGGAGGGCCGTACACCGGGGAGCTGTTTTTT	TRBJ2-2	TRBD2	TRBV9	21	-
CASTTTWVGSYEQYF	TGTGCCAGCACCACGACTTGGGTAGGATCCTACGAGCAGTACTTC	TRBJ2-7	-	TRBV28	15	-
CAWSVTGATNEKLFF	TGTGCCTGGAGTGTCACAGGGGCAACTAATGAAAAACTGTTTTTT	TRBJ1-4	TRBD1	TRBV30	15	-
CSVEIGTGGFEQYF	TGCAGCGTTGAAATTGGGACAGGGGGCTTCGAGCAGTACTTC	TRBJ2-7	TRBD1	TRBV29-1	14	-
CASSPILQGSIGNTIYF	TGTGCCAGCAGTCCAATATTACAGGGTTCGATTGGAAACACCATATATTTT	TRBJ1-3	-	TRBV2	17	once
CAISEETQYF	TGTGCCATTTCAGAAGAGACCCAGTACTTC	TRBJ2-5	-	TRBV9	10	few
CARMCPPGHQNTEAFF	TGCGCCAGAATGTGTCCTCCGGGACACCAGAACACTGAAGCTTTCTTT	TRBJ1-1	-	TRBV5-1	16	-
CASSFSPPGGHYEQYF	TGTGCCAGCAGTTTTAGCCCTCCAGGGGGTCACTACGAGCAGTACTTC	TRBJ2-7	TRBD1	TRBV27	16	-
CSASGRYEQYF	TGCAGTGCTAGCGGGAGGTACGAGCAGTACTTC	TRBJ2-7	TRBD2	TRBV20-1	11	-
CASSPLDTGLALAKNIQYF	TGTGCCAGCAGTCCACTCGATACAGGACTAGCGTTAGCCAAAAACATTCAGTACTTC	TRBJ2-4	TRBD2	TRBV27	19	once
CAISVSGLTSYEQYF	TGTGCCATCAGTGTATCCGGGTTAACGTCCTACGAGCAGTACTTC	TRBJ2-7	-	TRBV10-3	15	once
CASKGQGFTEAFF	TGTGCCAGCAAGGGACAGGGTTTTACTGAAGCTTTCTTT	TRBJ1-1	TRBD1	TRBV28	13	-
CASSHALDGRGTQYF	TGTGCCAGCAGCCATGCTTTGGACGGGAGGGGGACCCAGTACTTC	TRBJ2-5	TRBD2	TRBV7-8	15	-
CASRTDRENTGELFF	TGTGCCAGCAGAACCGACAGGGAAAACACCGGGGAGCTGTTTTTT	TRBJ2-2	TRBD1	TRBV2	15	-
CASSQDGDRGQGNTGELFF	TGTGCCAGCAGCCAAGATGGGGACAGGGGGCAGGGAAACACCGGGGAGCTGTTTTTT	TRBJ2-2	TRBD1	TRBV4-2	19	-
CASSPGSSGNTIYF	TGTGCCAGCAGTCCCGGTAGCTCTGGAAACACCATATATTTT	TRBJ1-3	-	TRBV28	14	-
CASSLTSGLVEQFF	TGTGCCAGCAGCTTGACTAGCGGGCTCGTGGAGCAGTTCTTC	TRBJ2-1	TRBD2	TRBV11-3	14	-
CASSSGGTVQETQYF	TGTGCCAGCTCCTCAGGAGGGACAGTACAAGAGACCCAGTACTTC	TRBJ2-5	-	TRBV5-4	15	-
CASSSDQGGNTEAFF	TGTGCCAGCTCATCAGATCAGGGAGGGAACACTGAAGCTTTCTTT	TRBJ1-1	-	TRBV18	15	-
CASSQPPDRENYGYTF	TGCGCCAGCAGCCAACCGCCCGACAGGGAGAACTATGGCTACACCTTC	TRBJ1-2	TRBD1	TRBV4-1	16	-
CASRMLAGGPPYYEQYF	TGTGCCAGTAGGATGCTAGCGGGAGGGCCCCCCTACTACGAGCAGTACTTC	TRBJ2-7	TRBD2	TRBV19	17	-
CASSPVTGEQFF	TGTGCCAGCAGCCCGGTGACGGGTGAGCAGTTCTTC	TRBJ2-1	-	TRBV11-2	12	-